Reported below is one T cell receptor beta chain. Its specificity is unknown. This sample is drawn from a study of cytomegalovirus exposure and HLA in healthy donors. General study results and limits: A later analysis showed HLA-associated TCR beta chains outstripping equally common others in clonal expansion.

The CDR3 length is 14 residues. Unmatched junction bases numbered 7, after V lost 5 bases and J lost 5 bases. CDR1 is MNHEY and CDR2 is SMNVEV in the germline V gene (reference sequence). The study ran its PCR with 60 Vbeta and 13 Jbeta primers. Sequencing used immunoSEQ multiplex PCR; TCRdb keeps in-frame clones, though not all of them. This table holds over 150,000 clones, over 70% found once. The clonotype originates from a man younger than 35 in good health and CMV-seropositive. This sequence joins TRBV27 and TRBJ2-3; 7 bases map to TRBD1. The sequencing input was PBMCs. The chain's CDR3 is CASSPTPGGDTQYF. The CDR3 DNA is TGTGCCAGCAGTCCCACGCCAGGGGGAGATACGCAGTATTTT.